This record concerns one T cell receptor beta chain sequence. This specimen belongs to a study of blood T cell repertoires in COVID-19. Background on the study: COVID-19 samples, acute and convalescent, were from the United States, Italy and Spain. In each case, the material was cDNA or gDNA derived from T cells, B-cell-depleted T cells, or PBMCs.

The Seattle patients joined while their infection was active and were tracked longitudinally afterward. Original methodology: Amplification of reference gene primers provided the estimated nucleated cell counts. Produced via immunoSEQ multiplex PCR; TCRdb's table is partial and in-frame only. D and trimming were read from the DNA, whereas the V and J calls and clone size are those reported in that table. Of roughly 280,000 clones detected, 70% to 90% appear once; the ten largest clones hold roughly 4.9%. The TCR sequence derives from a woman in her fifties or sixties with COVID-19, enrolled during active disease. The sample taken for sequencing was peripheral blood.

CDR3 protein: CASNLYRGVTEAFF. The CDR3 coding sequence is TGTGCCAGCAACCTATACAGGGGTGTCACTGAAGCTTTCTTT. This rearrangement joins TRBV28 to TRBJ1-1; 7 bases align to TRBD1. The germline CDR1 and CDR2 sequences are MDHEN and SYDVKM. The V and J ends lost 7 bases and 4 bases, in that order; junction bases with no gene match: 9. This CDR3 has 14 residues.